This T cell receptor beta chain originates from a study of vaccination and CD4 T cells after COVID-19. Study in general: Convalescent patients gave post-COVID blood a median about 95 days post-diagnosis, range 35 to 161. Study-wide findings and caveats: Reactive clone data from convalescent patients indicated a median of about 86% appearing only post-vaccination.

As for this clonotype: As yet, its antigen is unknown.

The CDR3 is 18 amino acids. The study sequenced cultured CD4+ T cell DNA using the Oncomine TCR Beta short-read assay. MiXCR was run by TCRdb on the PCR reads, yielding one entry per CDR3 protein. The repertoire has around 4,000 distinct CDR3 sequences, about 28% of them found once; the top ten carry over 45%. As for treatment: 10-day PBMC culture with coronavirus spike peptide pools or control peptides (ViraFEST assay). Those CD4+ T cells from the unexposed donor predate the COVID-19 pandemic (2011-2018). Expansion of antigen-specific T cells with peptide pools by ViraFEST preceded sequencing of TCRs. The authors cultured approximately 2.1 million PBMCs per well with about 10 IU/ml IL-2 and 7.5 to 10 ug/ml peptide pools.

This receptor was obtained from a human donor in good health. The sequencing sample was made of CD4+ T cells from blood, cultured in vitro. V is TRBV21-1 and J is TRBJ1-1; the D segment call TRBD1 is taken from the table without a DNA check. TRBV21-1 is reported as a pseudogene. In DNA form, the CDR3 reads TGTGCCAGCAGCGTTCGACAGGGAAGGGGGCGAATGAACACTGAAGCTTTCTTT. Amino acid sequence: CASSVRQGRGRMNTEAFF.